The 14 T cell receptor beta chains listed next were all sequenced from one sample in a study of molecular identifiers for immune sequencing clone quantification. TCRdb recomputed calls from the PCR reads with MiXCR, one row per CDR3 protein. This sample has 90,000 to 120,000 distinct CDR3 sequences, with around 33% found just once. The sequencing input was naive CD8+ T cells from blood, with Jurkat cell RNA spiked in. Subset here: FACS-sorted CD8+CD4-CCR7+CD45RA+ naive T cells. These receptors all come from a human donor in good health. Some libraries in this study had Jurkat cell RNA spiked in.

Comment on this clonotype: This may stem from a read error, because a much larger clone lies one nucleotide away. This rearrangement joins TRBV7-9 to TRBJ2-5; 9 nucleotides line up with TRBD2. The CDR3 consists of 16 residues. The germline gives CDR1 SEHNR, CDR2 FQNEAQ (reference sequence). The CDR3 is CASSDPRLAVQETKYF. The CDR3 DNA is TGTGCCAGCAGTGATCCCCGACTAGCGGTCCAAGAGACCAAGTACTTC.

This clonotype was seen only a few times. V gene TRBV28 combines with J gene TRBJ2-7; 9 bases are shared with TRBD1. The V gene end was trimmed by 3 bases and the J gene end by 3 bases; junction bases not matched to a gene: 21. Germline V gene data show CDR1 as MDHEN and CDR2 as SYDVKM. The CDR3 covers 20 residues. CDR3 DNA sequence: TGTGCCAGCAGTTTTAGGAGCCCGGGACAGGGTTCGGCGAGGGGCTACGAGCAGTACTTC. It yields the protein CASSFRSPGQGSARGYEQYF.

This clonotype was seen only a few times. The rearrangement joins TRBV4-2 to TRBJ1-5; no definite D call. CDR1 and CDR2 from the germline V gene are LGHNA and YNFKEQ. The CDR3 spans 13 residues. The V gene lost 2 bases and the J gene lost 4 bases, with 6 bases spanning the gap. The CDR3 nucleotides are TGTGCCAGCAGCCAACTAAGGAATCAGCCCCAGCATTTT. Its protein is CASSQLRNQPQHF.

In this sample, this clonotype turned up once. The chain employs TRBV28 and TRBJ1-4; weak D call: TRBD1 (6 bases). The CDR3 has 15 residues. Germline loops: CDR1 MDHEN, CDR2 SYDVKM. With 0 bases removed from V and 6 bases from J, the gap between germline ends came to 11 bases. This CDR3 reads CASSLWGDNYEKLFF. In nucleotides, the CDR3 is TGTGCCAGCAGTTTATGGGGGGACAACTATGAAAAACTGTTTTTT.

There are a few counts of this clonotype. CDR3 sequence reads: CSARDLGGRFDNEQFF. CDR3 bases: TGCAGTGCTAGAGATCTTGGCGGGAGGTTTGACAATGAGCAGTTCTTC. The rearrangement joins TRBV20-1 to TRBJ2-1; TRBD2 agrees at 8 bases. Trimming removed 0 bases from V and 5 bases from J; junction bases left unmatched: 9. CDR3 length: 16 residues. Germline V gene data show CDR1 as DFQATT and CDR2 as SNEGSKA (reference sequence).

Regarding this clonotype: Because the CDR3 is missing its conserved closing phenylalanine or tryptophan, this is likely a read error. This chain connects TRBV10-3 to TRBJ2-3; D call uncertain. There are 14 residues in the CDR3. Germline V gene lookup returns CDR1 ENHRY and CDR2 SYGVKD. The CDR3 nucleotides read TGTGCCACCAGTGAAGACAAGAGCACAGATACGCAGTATCTT. Its protein is CATSEDKSTDTQYL.

The chain employs TRBV11-2 and TRBJ2-7; D not certain. Germline loops: CDR1 SGHAT, CDR2 FQNNGV. V was shortened by 1 base and J by 3 bases, with 13 bases between the two germline ends. The CDR3 has 15 residues. Written as DNA, the CDR3 is TGTGCCAGCAGCTTAGGGCTAGGAATAGTCTACGAGCAGTACTTC. The encoded protein is CASSLGLGIVYEQYF. The variable domain in full, completed from reference TRBV11-2 and TRBJ2-7, reads EAGVAQSPRYKIIEKRQSVAFWCNPISGHATLYWYQQILGQGPKLLIQFQNNGVVDDSQLPKDRFSAERLKGVDSTLKIQPAKLEDSAVYLCASSLGLGIVYEQYFGPGTRLTVT.

Note on this clonotype: This could be a read error, since a much larger clone is one nucleotide away. This chain links TRBV7-2 with TRBJ2-7; TRBD1 aligns across 10 bases. Germline loops: CDR1 SGHTA, CDR2 FQGNSA. CDR3 size: 12 residues. The DNA for the CDR3 is TGTGCCAGCAGCTTTTCGATGGGGACAGGGGAGTTC. It translates to CASSFSMGTGEF. Complete variable domain (other parts from reference TRBV7-2 and TRBJ2-7): GAGVSQSPSNKVTEKGKDVELRCDPISGHTALYWYRQSLGQGLEFLIYFQGNSAPDKSGLPSDRFSAERTGGSVSTLTIQRTQQEDSAVYLCASSFSMGTGEFGPGTRLTVT.

Worth noting for this clonotype: A read error may explain this, as a much larger clone is one base away. The rearrangement links TRBV6-5 to TRBJ1-5; tentative D call: TRBD1 (5 bases). V gave up 6 bases and J gave up 9 bases, with 18 bases separating them. The germline V gene has CDR1 MNHEY and CDR2 SVGAGI. The CDR3 consists of 14 residues. CDR3 in amino acids: CASRENGARAPQHF. The CDR3 DNA reads TGTGCCAGCAGAGAAAACGGGGCGCGGGCGCCCCAGCATTTT.

In this sample, this clonotype turned up a few times. The V gene is TRBV9, the J gene TRBJ1-3, with TRBD1 as a possible D gene (6 bases). Per germline, CDR1 SGDLS and CDR2 YYNGEE. Trimming removed 0 bases at V and 0 bases at J, with 7 bases between. CDR3 size: 15 residues. CDR3 amino acids: CASSVGTASGNTIYF. As DNA, the CDR3 is TGTGCCAGCAGCGTAGGGACAGCCTCTGGAAACACCATATATTTT.

This clonotype occurred many times. V and J are TRBV7-8 and TRBJ1-1, with no clear D. The CDR3 spans 12 residues. The germline CDR1 and CDR2 sequences are SGHVS and FQNEAQ. The ends were cut back, 4 bases at V and 5 bases at J, with 8 bases in the middle. In DNA form, the CDR3 reads TGTGCCAGCAGCTCCGGTTTGACTGAAGCTTTCTTT. This sequence encodes CASSSGLTEAFF.

There are many counts of this clonotype. V and J are TRBV9 and TRBJ2-3; 7 nucleotides align to TRBD1. Germline lookup yields CDR1 SGDLS and CDR2 YYNGEE. This CDR3 has 13 residues. Losses at the gene ends were 5 bases for V and 5 bases for J; bases not matched to a gene: 5. As DNA, the CDR3 is TGTGCCAGCAGAGGGGGCGCGGGAGATACGCAGTATTTT. Protein sequence: CASRGGAGDTQYF.

The chain has TRBV4-3 and TRBJ2-7; weak D call: TRBD2 (6 bases). CDR1 LGHNA and CDR2 YSLEER come from the germline V gene. The CDR3 is 15 residues long. Trimming cost V 0 bases and J 5 bases, with 14 bases left between them. The CDR3 DNA is TGCGCCAGCAGCCAAGATTGGGACTTACAAGACGAGCAGTACTTC. It yields the protein CASSQDWDLQDEQYF.

The gene calls are TRBV12-2 and TRBJ2-1; the table assigns TRBD1, which was not confirmed against the DNA. TRBV12-2 is given as a pseudogene. CDR3 length: 16 residues. The DNA of the CDR3 is TGTGCAAGTCGCCCACCCATTCTGGCGTCCGGGGATGAGCAGTTCTTC. Translating gives CASRPPILASGDEQFF.